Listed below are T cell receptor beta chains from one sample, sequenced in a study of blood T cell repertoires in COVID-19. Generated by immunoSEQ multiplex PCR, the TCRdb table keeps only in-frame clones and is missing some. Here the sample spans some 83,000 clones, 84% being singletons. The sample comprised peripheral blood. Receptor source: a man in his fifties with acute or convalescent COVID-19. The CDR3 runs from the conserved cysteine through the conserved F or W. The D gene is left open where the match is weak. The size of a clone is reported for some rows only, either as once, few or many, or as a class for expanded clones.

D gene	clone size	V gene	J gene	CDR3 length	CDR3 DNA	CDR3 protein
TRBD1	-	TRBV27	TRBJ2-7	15	TGTGCCAGCAGTCTAGGACAGGGATCCGCCTACGAGCAGTACTTC	CASSLGQGSAYEQYF
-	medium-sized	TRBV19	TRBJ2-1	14	TGTGCCAGTAGAGGTGGGGCTTTTTACAATGAGCAGTTCTTC	CASRGGAFYNEQFF
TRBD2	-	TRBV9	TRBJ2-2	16	TGTGCCAGCAGCGTAGACCCGGGACTAGCTTCCGGGGAGCTGTTTTTT	CASSVDPGLASGELFF
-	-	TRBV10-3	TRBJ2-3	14	TGTGCCATCAGTGACGGGTTGGTTACAGATACGCAGTATTTT	CAISDGLVTDTQYF
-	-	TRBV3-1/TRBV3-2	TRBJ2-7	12	TGTGCCAGCAGCCGCGGGCCCTACGAGCAGTACTTC	CASSRGPYEQYF
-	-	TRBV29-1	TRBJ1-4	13	TGCAGCGTTGAAGAATCAGCTAATGAAAAACTGTTTTTT	CSVEESANEKLFF
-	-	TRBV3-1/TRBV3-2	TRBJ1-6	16	TGTGCCAGCAGCCAACTTCTGACAGCCACTAATTCACCCCTCCACTTT	CASSQLLTATNSPLHF
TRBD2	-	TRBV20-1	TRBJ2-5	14	TGCAGTGCTAGTCTAGCGGGAGGGTCAGAGACCCAGTACTTC	CSASLAGGSETQYF
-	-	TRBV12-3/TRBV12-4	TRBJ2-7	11	TGTGCCAGCACCCAGGGGGGAGAGCAGTACTTC	CASTQGGEQYF
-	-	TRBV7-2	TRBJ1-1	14	TGTGCCAGCAGCTTAGCTCCAGAGAACACTGAAGCTTTCTTT	CASSLAPENTEAFF
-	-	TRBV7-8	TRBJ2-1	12	TGTGCCAGCAGCCCCTTTGTGGGGCAACAGTTCTTC	CASSPFVGQQFF
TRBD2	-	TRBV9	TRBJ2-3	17	TGTGCCAGCAGCCCATCGCTTACTAGCGGGAGGACAGATACGCAGTATTTT	CASSPSLTSGRTDTQYF
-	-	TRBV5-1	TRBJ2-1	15	TGCGCCAGCAGCCGAGAAATTAGCTCCTACAATGAGCAGTTCTTC	CASSREISSYNEQFF
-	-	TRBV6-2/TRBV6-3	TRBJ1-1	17	TGTGCCAGCAGTTTTGACCCTCTAAACAGGGTTTCTACTGAAGCTTTCTTT	CASSFDPLNRVSTEAFF
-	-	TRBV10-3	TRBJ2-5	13	TGTGCCATCAGTTCAACAGGGCAAGAGACCCAGTACTTC	CAISSTGQETQYF
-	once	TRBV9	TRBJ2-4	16	TGTGCCAGCAGCGTAGGAGAGGAAGTCGCCAAAAACATTCAGTACTTC	CASSVGEEVAKNIQYF
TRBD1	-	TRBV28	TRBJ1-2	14	TGTGCCAGCAGTCGACAGGGGGGTGGGTATGGCTACACCTTC	CASSRQGGGYGYTF
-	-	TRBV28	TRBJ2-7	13	TGTGCCAGCAGTACCGCAGGCGGGTACGAGCAGTACTTC	CASSTAGGYEQYF
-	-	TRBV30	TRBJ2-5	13	TGTGCCTGGAGTTGGCGGGAATTGGAGACCCAGTACTTC	CAWSWRELETQYF
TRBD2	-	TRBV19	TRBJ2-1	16	TGTGCCAGTAGTATAGGGACTAGCGCTTCCTACAATGAGCAGTTCTTC	CASSIGTSASYNEQFF
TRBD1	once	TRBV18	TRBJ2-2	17	TGTGCCAGCTCACCGTATAGGGACAGGTCGAACACCGGGGAGCTGTTTTTT	CASSPYRDRSNTGELFF
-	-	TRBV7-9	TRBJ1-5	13	TGTGCCAGCAGCTTAGAACCCGGGGTGCCCCAGCATTTT	CASSLEPGVPQHF
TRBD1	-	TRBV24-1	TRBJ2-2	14	TGTGCCACCGGGAGACAGGGCCTCACCGGGGAGCTGTTTTTT	CATGRQGLTGELFF
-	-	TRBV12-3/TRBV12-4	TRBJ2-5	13	TGTGCCAGCAGTTTAGGGACAAAAGAGACCCAGTACTTC	CASSLGTKETQYF
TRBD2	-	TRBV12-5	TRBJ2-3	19	TGTGCTAGTGGTTCCTGGGTGAGACTAGCGGGAGGGCCCCCAGATACGCAGTATTTT	CASGSWVRLAGGPPDTQYF
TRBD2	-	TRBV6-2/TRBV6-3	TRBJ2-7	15	TGTGCCAGCAGTTACTCGAGCGGGAGGGCCTACGAGCAGTACTTC	CASSYSSGRAYEQYF
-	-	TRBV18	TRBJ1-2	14	TGTGCCAGCTCACCATCATGGGGCGACTATGGCTACACCTTC	CASSPSWGDYGYTF
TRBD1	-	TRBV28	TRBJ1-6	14	TGTGCCAGCACCCCGGGGACAGGAATTTCACCCCTCCACTTT	CASTPGTGISPLHF
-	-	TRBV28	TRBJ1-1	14	TGTGCCAGCAGTCCCGCCGACGGGAATCGACGAGCTTTCTTT	CASSPADGNRRAFF
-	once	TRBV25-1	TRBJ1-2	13	TGTGCCAGCGGTGAACAGGGCATCTATGGCTACACCTTC	CASGEQGIYGYTF
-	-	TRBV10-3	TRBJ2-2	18	TGTGCCATCAGAGAGGACAGCCCCAAAAACAGAAAAACCGGGGAGCTGTTTTTT	CAIREDSPKNRKTGELFF
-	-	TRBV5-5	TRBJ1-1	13	TGTGCCAGCAGCTGGCAGGTTTCCACTGAAGCTTTCTTT	CASSWQVSTEAFF
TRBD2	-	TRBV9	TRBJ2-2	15	TGTGCCAGCAGCGTACGTGGCGGGGGAACCGGGGAGCTGTTTTTT	CASSVRGGGTGELFF
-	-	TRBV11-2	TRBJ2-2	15	TGTGCCAGCAGGTCCGAGGGTCGTCCCACCGGGGAGCTGTTTTTT	CASRSEGRPTGELFF
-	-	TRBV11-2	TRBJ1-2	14	TGTGCCAGCAGCTTAGACCTGGTAGCGGTTGGCTACACCTTC	CASSLDLVAVGYTF